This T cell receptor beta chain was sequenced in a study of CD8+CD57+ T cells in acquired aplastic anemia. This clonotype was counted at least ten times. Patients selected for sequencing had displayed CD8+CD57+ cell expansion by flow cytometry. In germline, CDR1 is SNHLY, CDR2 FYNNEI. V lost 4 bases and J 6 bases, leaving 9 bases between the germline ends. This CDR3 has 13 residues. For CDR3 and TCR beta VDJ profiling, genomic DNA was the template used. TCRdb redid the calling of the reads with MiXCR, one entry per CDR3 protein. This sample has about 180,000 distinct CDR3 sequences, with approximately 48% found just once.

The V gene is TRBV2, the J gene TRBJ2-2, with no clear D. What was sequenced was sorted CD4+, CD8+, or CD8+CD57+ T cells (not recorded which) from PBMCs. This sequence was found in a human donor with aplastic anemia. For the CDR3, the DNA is TGTGCCAGCAGTGGACTTTTGCCCGGGGAGCTGTTTTTT. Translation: CASSGLLPGELFF.